Sequencing of this TCR beta chain was carried out in a study of blood T cell repertoires in COVID-19. The CDR3 length is 15 residues. Germline CDR1 SGHAT, CDR2 FQNNGV. V lost 5 bases to trimming and J lost 2 bases; unmatched junction nucleotides: 6. The table came from immunoSEQ multiplex PCR; TCRdb's copy has only in-frame clones and leaves some out. The repertoire holds about 290,000 clones, roughly 91% seen once, with around 10% in the top ten. The receptor's source is a woman in her twenties or thirties with COVID-19, enrolled during active disease. Sequenced: peripheral blood. The chain combines TRBV11-2 with TRBJ2-7; 10 positions agree with TRBD1. The CDR3 DNA reads TGTGCCAGCAGCCCACGGACAGGGGGGGCCTACGAGCAGTACTTC. Translated: CASSPRTGGAYEQYF.